This TCR beta chain emerged from a study of CD8 T cells in Susac syndrome. CDR3 length: 16 residues. Trimming removed 3 bases from V and 2 bases from J; junction bases left unmatched: 5. Per germline, CDR1 MGHRA and CDR2 YSYEKL. Reverse transcription of roughly 0.5 to 1 ug RNA used random hexamers. In TCRdb, the immunoSEQ multiplex PCR reads were re-called with MiXCR into one record per CDR3 protein. The sample lists about 80,000 distinct CDR3 sequences, roughly 91% occurring once. This clonotype originated in a human donor with Susac syndrome. Sample: CD4+ T cells from PBMCs. The chain is built from TRBV4-1 and TRBJ2-2; 8 bases fit TRBD1. The CDR3 spells CASSQGQAINTGELFF. The CDR3 nucleotides read TGCGCCAGCAGCCAGGGACAGGCCATCAACACCGGGGAGCTGTTTTTT.